These 6 T cell receptor beta chains originate from one sample sequenced in a study of metastatic and nonmetastatic thyroid tumors. MiXCR was used by TCRdb to re-call the PCR reads. Of some 11,000 clones listed, approximately 21% are singletons. No treatment of any kind had been given to any patient before thyroid surgery. The sample comprised adjacent normal tissue. These TCRs come from a female donor with papillary thyroid cancer or a benign thyroid nodule (not recorded which). Some clones in this sample may be carry-over from other donors' samples.

The CDR3 reads CASSESKYEQYF. CDR3 nucleotides: TGTGCCAGCAGTGAATCGAAGTACGAGCAGTACTTC. The V gene is TRBV6-1, the J gene TRBJ2-7, with D unclear. V shed 2 bases and J shed 4 bases, with 6 bases lying between them. The germline gives CDR1 MNHNS, CDR2 SASEGT. CDR3 length: 12 residues.

This clone was recorded at least ten times. The chain carries TRBV4-3 and TRBJ1-1; 10 bases agree with TRBD1. J gave up 4 bases and V 5 bases, and 7 bases lay outside the gene matches. Germline lookup yields CDR1 LGHNA and CDR2 YSLEER. The CDR3 totals 15 residues. CDR3 loop: CASSVDRGRGTEAFF. CDR3 DNA sequence: TGCGCCAGCAGCGTTGACAGGGGGCGGGGCACTGAAGCTTTCTTT.

This chain uses TRBV29-1 with TRBJ1-1; D not resolved. This CDR3 has 10 residues. V was clipped by 4 bases and J by 11 bases, with 11 bases between them. CDR1 SQVTM and CDR2 ANQGSEA come from the germline V gene. The CDR3 nucleotides are TGCAGCGTTGTAGACAATAATGCTTTCTTT. Translating gives CSVVDNNAFF.

By share, this clone ranks as medium-sized. The chain carries TRBV6-1 and TRBJ1-1; 8 bases align to TRBD1. Trimming took 5 bases from V and 4 from J; bases not matched to a gene: 6. The CDR3 is 14 residues long. CDR1 and CDR2 from the germline V gene are MNHNS and SASEGT. The CDR3 DNA reads TGTGCCAGCAGTATCAGAGACAGGGGCACTGAAGCTTTCTTT. This gives the protein CASSIRDRGTEAFF.

V and J are TRBV20-1 and TRBJ1-2; TRBD1 agrees at 8 bases. The CDR3 length is 14 residues. Per the germline V gene, CDR1 is DFQATT and CDR2 is SNEGSKA (reference sequence). Trimming at V came to 2 bases and at J to 11 bases, leaving 13 bases not matched to a gene. CDR3 bases: TGCAGTGCTAGACCGGACAGGGAGTTGCTGATTTACACCTTC. Translated: CSARPDRELLIYTF.

The rearrangement uses TRBV28 and TRBJ2-3; D remains unclear. From germline, CDR1 is MDHEN and CDR2 SYDVKM. This CDR3 has 12 amino acids. Trimming removed 8 bases at V and 4 bases at J, with 10 bases between. The CDR3 bases are TGTGCCAGCGCCCCAAGTCCAGATACGCAGTATTTT. Translated, it gives CASAPSPDTQYF.